The next 23 T cell receptor beta chains were all read from a single sample in a study of cytomegalovirus exposure and HLA in healthy donors (dated by TCRdb to about 2017). The method behind the library was the immunoSEQ multiplex PCR assay. For the multiplex PCR, a mixture combining 60 forward primers for TCR Vbeta segments and 13 reverse primers for TCR Jbeta segments was used. TCRdb obtained this table from immuneACCESS and retained in-frame rearrangements with V and J assigned. These tables miss some clones; where compared with another copy, unresolved V genes account for less than half of the shortfall, and the remainder is unexplained. The sample data list under 250,000 clones, and approximately 80% of these were observed just once. Together, the top ten hold under 8% of the sample. The sequenced sample consisted of PBMCs. These receptors were obtained from an older woman in good health and CMV-seropositive.

The chain recombines TRBV7-9 with TRBJ2-3, with TRBD1 as a possible D gene (6 bases). V lost 5 bases to trimming and J lost 1 base, with 10 bases between them. The CDR3 sequence is 14 residues long. The germline CDR1 and CDR2 sequences are SEHNR and FQNEAQ (reference sequence). In DNA, the CDR3 is TGTGCCAGCAGCAAAAGACAGGGCACAGATACGCAGTATTTT. Protein: CASSKRQGTDTQYF.

This chain links TRBV4-2 with TRBJ2-3; TRBD2 agrees at 8 bases. The CDR3 has 19 residues. V lost 0 bases, J lost 0 bases, and 11 bases stayed unmatched. Germline values: CDR1 LGHNA, CDR2 YNFKEQ. The CDR3 protein is CASSQDRDWVAGSTDTQYF. CDR3 DNA: TGTGCCAGCAGCCAAGATCGGGACTGGGTAGCGGGAAGCACAGATACGCAGTATTTT.

The chain is built from TRBV2 and TRBJ2-7; 10 bases are a match to TRBD2. The CDR3 runs 17 residues. From germline, CDR1 is SNHLY and CDR2 FYNNEI. The J segment lost 0 bases and the V segment lost 7 bases, leaving 12 bases of the junction unmatched. CDR3 sequence reads: CASIGLAVLTSSYEQYF. CDR3 in DNA: TGTGCCAGCATAGGACTAGCGGTCCTCACGAGCTCCTACGAGCAGTACTTC.

In its sample, this clone was seen a few times. The chain has TRBV6-1 and TRBJ1-5; possibly TRBD1 for D (5 bases). V was trimmed by 8 bases and J by 7 bases, leaving 15 bases between them. Germline V gene sequence: CDR1 MNHNS, CDR2 SASEGT. The CDR3 is made up of 13 amino acids. The DNA of the CDR3 is TGTGCCAGCGCGTCGCGGGGCGCCCAGCCCCAGCATTTT. Translated: CASASRGAQPQHF.

V is TRBV28 and J is TRBJ1-5; D is uncertain. Germline-derived CDR1 and CDR2 are MDHEN and SYDVKM. V dropped 8 bases and J dropped 0 bases, with 14 bases sitting between them. The CDR3 contains 15 residues. CDR3 amino acids: CASQSGQVSNQPQHF. CDR3 DNA sequence: TGTGCCAGCCAGTCCGGTCAGGTTAGCAATCAGCCCCAGCATTTT.

V is TRBV15 and J is TRBJ2-3; possible D gene TRBD2, 6 bases. CDR1 is LNHNV and CDR2 is YYDKDF in the germline V gene (reference sequence). The CDR3 extends over 16 amino acids. V shed 0 bases and J shed 5 bases, with 15 bases lying between them. This CDR3 reads CATSRDRGGNGDTQYF. Written as DNA, the CDR3 is TGTGCCACCAGCAGAGATCGTGGGGGGAACGGAGATACGCAGTATTTT. Supplemented by reference TRBV15 and TRBJ2-3, the full variable domain reads DAMVIQNPRYQVTQFGKPVTLSCSQTLNHNVMYWYQQKSSQAPKLLFHYYDKDFNNEADTPDNFQSRRPNTSFCFLDIRSPGLGDTAMYLCATSRDRGGNGDTQYFGPGTRLTVL.

This clone was counted between two and nine times. The V and J genes are TRBV5-6 and TRBJ2-1, with 9 positions matching TRBD2. V lost 7 bases and J lost 6; bases outside the gene matches: 8. In germline, CDR1 is SGHDT, CDR2 YYEEEE. The CDR3 has 14 residues. As DNA, the CDR3 is TGTGCCAGCGCGGCGGGAGGGGCGATCAATGAGCAGTTCTTC. The encoded protein is CASAAGGAINEQFF.

V is TRBV7-8 and J is TRBJ2-7; 13 bases map to TRBD2. CDR3 length: 18 amino acids. The germline V gene has CDR1 SGHVS and CDR2 FQNEAQ. V dropped 3 bases and J dropped 2; count of bases not matched to a gene: 10. The CDR3 nucleotides are TGTGCCAGCAGCTTCCCGGGACTAGCGGGACCGTCGGCCTACGAGCAGTACTTC. Its protein is CASSFPGLAGPSAYEQYF.

The rearrangement uses TRBV5-4 and TRBJ2-7, with 8 bases fitting TRBD1. The CDR3 is 14 residues long. The J segment lost 6 bases and the V segment lost 6 bases, leaving 11 bases of the junction unmatched. The V gene's germline CDR1 is SGHNT and CDR2 YYREEE (reference sequence). CDR3 in amino acids: CASTLLGTGGEQYF. CDR3 nucleotides: TGTGCCAGCACCTTACTAGGTACAGGGGGCGAGCAGTACTTC. Combining the CDR3 with reference TRBV5-4 and TRBJ2-7 gives the whole variable domain ETGVTQSPTHLIKTRGQQVTLRCSSQSGHNTVSWYQQALGQGPQFIFQYYREEENGRGNFPPRFSGLQFPNYSSELNVNALELDDSALYLCASTLLGTGGEQYFGPGTRLTVT.

The chain employs TRBV7-9 and TRBJ2-3, with TRBD2 matching 11 bases. J gave up 3 bases and V 5 bases, and 1 base lay outside the gene matches. The CDR3 contains 14 residues. Germline lookup yields CDR1 SEHNR and CDR2 FQNEAQ (reference sequence). The chain's CDR3 is CASSPSGRTDTQYF. In DNA form, the CDR3 reads TGTGCCAGCAGCCCTAGCGGGAGGACAGATACGCAGTATTTT.

J is TRBJ2-7 and V is TRBV28, with 9 bases lining up with TRBD2. Germline loops: CDR1 MDHEN, CDR2 SYDVKM. This CDR3 contains 18 residues. V lost 6 bases to trimming and J lost 4 bases; unmatched junction nucleotides: 19. CDR3 sequence (DNA): TGTGCCAGCAGAAGAATGACTGGCGGGAGGGCCTCGGGGTACGAGCAGTACTTC. Protein sequence: CASRRMTGGRASGYEQYF.

The V gene is TRBV6-4, the J gene TRBJ2-1; 8 nucleotides match TRBD1. V dropped 3 bases and J dropped 8; count of bases not matched to a gene: 6. CDR1 is MRHNA and CDR2 is SNTAGT in the germline V gene. CDR3 size: 14 residues. DNA of the CDR3: TGTGCCAGCAGTGAGGGCAGGGGGCCGTATGAGCAGTTCTTC. It specifies CASSEGRGPYEQFF.

This chain links TRBV13 with TRBJ2-5; 8 nucleotides line up with TRBD1. This CDR3 contains 14 residues. V lost 4 bases, J lost 5 bases, and 6 bases stayed unmatched. Germline-derived CDR1 and CDR2 are PRHDT and FYEKMQ (reference sequence). CDR3: CASSSRTGLETQYF. In nucleotides, the CDR3 is TGTGCCAGCAGCTCTCGGACAGGGTTGGAGACCCAGTACTTC.

The J gene is TRBJ1-1, the V gene TRBV9; TRBD1 matches 12 bases. Germline assignment: CDR1 SGDLS and CDR2 YYNGEE. This CDR3 comprises 16 residues. J lost 0 bases, V lost 3 bases, and 3 bases had no gene match. This CDR3 is CASSARDRGLNTEAFF. CDR3 coding DNA: TGTGCCAGCAGCGCCCGGGACAGGGGGCTGAACACTGAAGCTTTCTTT.

The chain has TRBV19 and TRBJ2-2; D is ambiguous. CDR3 length: 15 residues. Per the germline V gene, CDR1 is LNHDA and CDR2 is SQIVND (reference sequence). The germline V and J ends were trimmed by 4 bases and 2 bases, with 11 bases remaining between them. CDR3 bases: TGTGCCAGTAGTACGTCCGGGTCTAACACCGGGGAGCTGTTTTTT. Its protein is CASSTSGSNTGELFF.

The gene calls are TRBV7-3 and TRBJ2-3, with D possibly matching TRBD2 (6 bases). The germline CDR1 and CDR2 sequences are SGHTA and FQGTGA. Trimming stripped 2 bases from V and 5 bases from J, with 17 bases between. This CDR3 is 16 amino acids long. The CDR3, as DNA: TGTGCCAGCAGCTTAGGCGCTGGTAGGAGGGGAGATACGCAGTATTTT. This translates into CASSLGAGRRGDTQYF. Combining the CDR3 with reference TRBV7-3 and TRBJ2-3 gives the whole variable domain GAGVSQTPSNKVTEKGKYVELRCDPISGHTALYWYRQSLGQGPEFLIYFQGTGAADDSGLPNDRFFAVRPEGSVSTLKIQRTERGDSAVYLCASSLGAGRRGDTQYFGPGTRLTVL.

This chain uses TRBV10-3 with TRBJ2-5; 7 bases align to TRBD1. The CDR3 length is 13 residues. Per germline, CDR1 ENHRY and CDR2 SYGVKD. V shed 9 bases, J shed 3 bases, and the junction held 7 bases outside the gene matches. This CDR3 is CAISGGGKETQYF. CDR3 coding DNA: TGTGCCATATCAGGGGGTGGGAAAGAGACCCAGTACTTC.

A word on this clone: The sample holds other DNA sequences that translate to the same CDR3. The chain employs TRBV19 and TRBJ2-7; TRBD1 aligns across 9 bases. Losses at the gene ends were 3 bases for V and 0 bases for J; bases not matched to a gene: 3. The CDR3 contains 15 residues. Per germline, CDR1 LNHDA and CDR2 SQIVND (reference sequence). As DNA, the CDR3 is TGTGCCAGTAGTATTGGGACAGGGAGCTCCTACGAGCAGTACTTC. This sequence encodes CASSIGTGSSYEQYF. The variable domain in full, completed from reference TRBV19 and TRBJ2-7, reads DGGITQSPKYLFRKEGQNVTLSCEQNLNHDAMYWYRQDPGQGLRLIYYSQIVNDFQKGDIAEGYSVSREKKESFPLTVTSAQKNPTAFYLCASSIGTGSSYEQYFGPGTRLTVT.

This chain connects TRBV12-5 to TRBJ1-5, with 8 bases lining up with TRBD1. CDR1 and CDR2 (germline): LGHNT, FRNRAP. This CDR3 region has 15 residues. The V segment lost 7 bases and the J segment 1 base; nucleotides outside the gene matches: 6. CDR3 sequence reads: CASAQTGESNQPQHF. The CDR3, as DNA: TGTGCTAGTGCCCAGACAGGGGAAAGCAATCAGCCCCAGCATTTT. Looking up the rest from reference TRBV12-5 and TRBJ1-5 gives the full variable domain: DARVTQTPRHKVTEMGQEVTMRCQPILGHNTVFWYRQTMMQGLELLAYFRNRAPLDDSGMPKDRFSAEMPDATLATLKIQPSEPRDSAVYFCASAQTGESNQPQHFGDGTRLSIL.

The rearrangement joins TRBV19 to TRBJ1-2; the D gene is possibly TRBD1 (6 bases). Germline V gene sequence: CDR1 LNHDA, CDR2 SQIVND (reference sequence). Between the trimmed V and J ends, which lost 5 bases and 4 bases, there was a span of 17 bases. This CDR3 is 15 amino acids long. Here the CDR3 reads CASSRSPGDGYGYTF. DNA for the CDR3: TGTGCCAGTAGTCGGTCCCCAGGGGACGGCTATGGCTACACCTTC.

This clone was counted only a few times. This chain connects TRBV27 to TRBJ2-1; 15 bases agree with TRBD2. Germline CDR1 and CDR2: MNHEY and SMNVEV (reference sequence). V was clipped by 6 bases and J by 9 bases; unmatched bases: 6. The CDR3 sequence is 15 residues long. CDR3 DNA sequence: TGTGCCAGCAGCGCCGGGACTAGCGGGAGGAGTGAGCAGTTCTTC. Translation gives CASSAGTSGRSEQFF.

This clone was detected a few times. The chain combines TRBV18 with TRBJ1-2; D might be TRBD1 (6 bases). The CDR3 is made up of 15 amino acids. CDR1 is KGHSH, CDR2 LQKENI, per germline. V lost 1 base to trimming and J lost 6 bases, with 15 bases between them. The CDR3 nucleotides read TGTGCCAGCTCACCACAACAGGGCCACGGGGATGGCTACACCTTC. Translating it yields CASSPQQGHGDGYTF.

As concerns this clone: This sample also contains other DNA sequences that code for the same CDR3. This chain connects TRBV2 to TRBJ2-7; D is possibly TRBD2 (6 bases). Trimming cost V 3 bases and J 3 bases, with 6 bases left between them. Germline CDR1 is SNHLY and CDR2 is FYNNEI. This CDR3 comprises 12 residues. The CDR3 loop is CASSETSYEQYF. In DNA form, the CDR3 reads TGTGCCAGCAGTGAGACTAGCTACGAGCAGTACTTC.